This is a list of T cell receptor beta chains from one sample in a study of CD8 T cells in ankylosing spondylitis. Via MiXCR, TCRdb re-called the 5' RACE reads, giving one row per CDR3 protein. The data show roughly 150,000 distinct CDR3 sequences, roughly a third seen once. Sequenced sample: synovial fluid, either unsorted or a sorted T cell fraction (not recorded which). The source is a male donor with ankylosing spondylitis. Both conserved end residues are part of each CDR3. Fields, in order: V gene, J gene, clone size, D gene, CDR3 DNA, CDR3 protein. A D gene is named only where the DNA matches it firmly. For some rows the clone size is stated as once, few or many, or as a class when expanded; others skip it.

v_gene: TRBV9; j_gene: TRBJ1-2; abundance: -; d_gene: -; CDR3nt: TGTGCCAGCAGCGGCCCGGGGGCCAACTATGGCTACACCTTC; CDR3aa: CASSGPGANYGYTF
v_gene: TRBV7-8; j_gene: TRBJ2-3; abundance: -; d_gene: TRBD2; CDR3nt: TGTGCCAGCAGCTTAGTAGGGACTAGCGTGACAGATACGCAGTATTTT; CDR3aa: CASSLVGTSVTDTQYF
v_gene: TRBV7-2; j_gene: TRBJ1-5; abundance: -; d_gene: TRBD1; CDR3nt: TGTGCCAGCAGCATTGGACAGGGAAATCGTCAGCCCCAGCATTTT; CDR3aa: CASSIGQGNRQPQHF
v_gene: TRBV18; j_gene: TRBJ1-4; abundance: many; d_gene: -; CDR3nt: TGTGCCAGCTCACAACAGGGTTTCGGGGCAACTAATGAAAAACTGTTTTTT; CDR3aa: CASSQQGFGATNEKLFF
v_gene: TRBV7-8; j_gene: TRBJ1-2; abundance: -; d_gene: -; CDR3nt: TGTGCCAGCAGCTTAGGTGGTAGAGGGGGGGACTATGGCTACACCTTC; CDR3aa: CASSLGGRGGDYGYTF
v_gene: TRBV5-1; j_gene: TRBJ2-7; abundance: -; d_gene: TRBD1; CDR3nt: TGCGCCAGCTCCCTCCGGGGGCAGGGGGCGCACGAGCAGTACTTC; CDR3aa: CASSLRGQGAHEQYF
v_gene: TRBV29-1; j_gene: TRBJ1-1; abundance: -; d_gene: -; CDR3nt: TGCAGCGCCACGAGGGGGGAGGGGACTGAAGCTTTCTTT; CDR3aa: CSATRGEGTEAFF
v_gene: TRBV27; j_gene: TRBJ2-3; abundance: -; d_gene: -; CDR3nt: TGTGCCAGCAGTTTACAAACCGTCACAGATACGCAGTATTTT; CDR3aa: CASSLQTVTDTQYF
v_gene: TRBV12-3/TRBV12-4; j_gene: TRBJ1-6; abundance: few; d_gene: TRBD1; CDR3nt: TGTGCCAGCAGTTTGGGGACAGGGAGCCGTATCACCCTCCACTTT; CDR3aa: CASSLGTGSRITLHF
v_gene: TRBV2; j_gene: TRBJ1-5; abundance: -; d_gene: TRBD1; CDR3nt: TGTGCCAGCAGTGAAGCGACAGGGGGCGCCAATCAGCCCCAGCATTTT; CDR3aa: CASSEATGGANQPQHF
v_gene: TRBV7-2; j_gene: TRBJ2-7; abundance: -; d_gene: TRBD2; CDR3nt: TGTGCCAGCAGCTTAGGGACTAGCGGGAATGGGGAGCAGTACTTC; CDR3aa: CASSLGTSGNGEQYF
v_gene: TRBV5-4; j_gene: TRBJ2-3; abundance: many; d_gene: TRBD2; CDR3nt: TGTGCCAGCAGCTTGAAGTGGCTAGCGGGAGCCGCAGATACGCAGTATTTT; CDR3aa: CASSLKWLAGAADTQYF
v_gene: TRBV28; j_gene: TRBJ2-1; abundance: -; d_gene: -; CDR3nt: TGTGCCAGCAGTTTCCCTGGTGAGGGTATGTACAATGAGCAGTTCTTC; CDR3aa: CASSFPGEGMYNEQFF
v_gene: TRBV28; j_gene: TRBJ1-4; abundance: -; d_gene: -; CDR3nt: TGTGCCAGCAGTTTCGGTAGCAGGCCCGAAAAACTGTTTTTT; CDR3aa: CASSFGSRPEKLFF
v_gene: TRBV20-1; j_gene: TRBJ1-1; abundance: once; d_gene: -; CDR3nt: TGCAGTGCGGACCGAGGGGACACTGAAGCTTTCTTT; CDR3aa: CSADRGDTEAFF
v_gene: TRBV11-2; j_gene: TRBJ1-5; abundance: -; d_gene: -; CDR3nt: TGTGCCAGCAGCTTAGATAGGGCTACGCTGGGAGGTCAGCCCCAGCATTTT; CDR3aa: CASSLDRATLGGQPQHF
v_gene: TRBV6-1; j_gene: TRBJ1-1; abundance: few; d_gene: -; CDR3nt: TGTGCCAGCAGTGAACTACAGGGTGAGGCTTTCTTT; CDR3aa: CASSELQGEAFF
v_gene: TRBV28; j_gene: TRBJ2-7; abundance: -; d_gene: TRBD1; CDR3nt: TGTGCCAGCAGTTTAGTCGACAGGGCCACCTACGAGCAGTACTTC; CDR3aa: CASSLVDRATYEQYF